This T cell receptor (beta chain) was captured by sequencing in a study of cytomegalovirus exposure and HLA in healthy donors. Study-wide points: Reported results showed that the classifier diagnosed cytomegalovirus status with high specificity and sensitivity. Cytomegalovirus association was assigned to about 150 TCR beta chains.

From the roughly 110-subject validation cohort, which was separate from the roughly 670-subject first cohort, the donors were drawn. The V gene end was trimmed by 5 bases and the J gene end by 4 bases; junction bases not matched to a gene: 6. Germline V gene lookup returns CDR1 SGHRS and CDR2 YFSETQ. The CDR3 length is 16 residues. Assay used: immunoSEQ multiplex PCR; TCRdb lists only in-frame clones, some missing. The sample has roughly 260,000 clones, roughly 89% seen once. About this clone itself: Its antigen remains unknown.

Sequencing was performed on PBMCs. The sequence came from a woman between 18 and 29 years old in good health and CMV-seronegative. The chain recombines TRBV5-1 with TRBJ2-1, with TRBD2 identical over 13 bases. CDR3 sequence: CASRLLAGGPYNEQFF. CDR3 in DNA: TGCGCCAGCAGACTACTAGCGGGGGGGCCGTACAATGAGCAGTTCTTC.